One sample yielded the 12 T cell receptor beta chains listed below, sequenced in a study of glioma-infiltrating T cells. TCR alpha and beta CDR3 regions were amplified from RNA using iRepertoire nested multiplex PCR. Via MiXCR, TCRdb re-called the multiplex PCR reads, giving one row per CDR3 protein. Among a few hundred thousand distinct CDR3 sequences listed, about two fifths were seen once. Input material: glioma tissue, nonneoplastic brain tissue, or PBMCs (not recorded which). The receptors originated from a human donor with low-grade glioma or glioblastoma, undergoing nonglioma brain surgery, or in good health (not recorded which).

This chain links TRBV5-1 with TRBJ1-2; D uncertain. CDR3 length: 12 residues. V was cut by 5 bases and J by 3 bases, with 8 bases left in between. Germline CDR1 and CDR2: SGHRS and YFSETQ. The CDR3 bases are TGCGCCAGCAGTGAGCTACACTATGGCTACACCTTC. Its translation: CASSELHYGYTF.

Note on this clonotype: A much more abundant neighbour one base away suggests this may be a read error. This chain joins TRBV6-5 and TRBJ1-1; 8 bases line up with TRBD1. Germline V CDR1 and CDR2: MNHEY, SVGAGI. CDR3 size: 15 residues. V was pared by 6 bases and J by 1 base, with 7 bases of the junction left unmatched. CDR3 amino acids: CASSIQQGGNTEAFF. As DNA, the CDR3 is TGTGCCAGCAGCATCCAACAGGGGGGGAACACTGAAGCTTTCTTT.

On this clonotype itself: A much larger clone lies a single base off, so this may be a read error. This rearrangement joins TRBV2 to TRBJ2-1; D remains unclear. With 6 bases removed from V and 10 bases from J, the gap between germline ends came to 19 bases. Germline CDR1 reads SNHLY; CDR2 reads FYNNEI. The CDR3 is 14 residues long. CDR3 bases: TGTGCCAGCAGCCTCGACCTGGGCATCTACGAGCAGTTCTTC. It yields the protein CASSLDLGIYEQFF.

For this clonotype: Here the CDR3 omits its conserved ending phenylalanine or tryptophan, so a read error is the likely source. The DNA is left out, because the CDR3 cannot be placed on it with certainty; the CDR3 is given as TCRdb lists it. The chain couples TRBV4-2 to TRBJ2-7; the table's D call, TRBD2, was not checked against the DNA. The CDR3 region is 16 residues in length, termini included. Germline CDR1 and CDR2: LGHNA and YNFKEQ. CDR3 amino acids: CASSQDREGLAGVRYL.

This clonotype came up many times. DNA of the CDR3: TGTGCCAGCAGTTACTCCTCCGGGACAGTGGATGAAAAACTGTTTTTT. Translated: CASSYSSGTVDEKLFF. The chain has TRBV6-6 and TRBJ1-4; 7 nucleotides line up with TRBD1. There are 16 residues in the CDR3. Germline CDR1 is MNHNY and CDR2 is SVGAGI (reference sequence). Trimming at V came to 0 bases and at J to 6 bases, leaving 7 bases not matched to a gene.

Many counts were recorded for this clonotype. J is TRBJ2-3 and V is TRBV6-2 or TRBV6-3; 7 positions match TRBD1. Germline CDR1 is MNHEY and CDR2 is SVGEGT. The ends lost 2 bases at V and 2 bases at J; junction bases unmatched: 7. This CDR3 spans 16 amino acids. The CDR3 protein is CASSYRGPGYTDTQYF. CDR3 bases: TGTGCCAGCAGTTACAGGGGGCCGGGTTACACAGATACGCAGTATTTT.

To note about this clonotype: One junction end does not reproduce the germline sequence, and a read error may be involved. The V call is TRBV28, the J call TRBJ1-4; 7 nucleotides agree with TRBD1. Germline V gene lookup returns CDR1 MDHEN and CDR2 SYDVKM. CDR3 length: 15 amino acids. CDR3 sequence reads: CARSSTGTLYGGLFF. The CDR3 DNA sequence: TGTGCCCGCAGTTCGACAGGGACATTGTATGGTGGACTGTTTTTT.

Comments on this clonotype: A much larger clone differs from this one at a single base, so this may be a read error. The chain recombines TRBV6-4 with TRBJ2-1; weak D call: TRBD2 (5 bases). CDR1 and CDR2 (germline): MRHNA, SNTAGT. V lost 5 bases and J 8 bases, leaving 13 bases between the germline ends. The CDR3 is 13 residues long. The CDR3 loop is CASSSSWIDEQFF. CDR3 sequence (DNA): TGTGCCAGCAGTTCTAGCTGGATCGATGAGCAGTTCTTC.

This clonotype was seen only a few times. The genes are TRBV20-1 and TRBJ1-5; D is perhaps TRBD1 (6 bases). V lost 6 bases, J lost 0 bases, and 15 bases lay in between. The CDR3 runs 15 residues. CDR1 DFQATT and CDR2 SNEGSKA come from the germline V gene (reference sequence). In DNA form, the CDR3 reads TGCAGTGCCCTGACAGGCTCTTTTAGCAATCAGCCCCAGCATTTT. It codes for CSALTGSFSNQPQHF.

This clonotype was seen once. This may stem from a read error, because a much larger clone lies one nucleotide away. The chain couples TRBV6-5 to TRBJ2-1, with 10 bases fitting TRBD2. The trim removed 2 bases at V and 10 bases at J, leaving 8 bases unmatched. Germline V lookup: CDR1 MNHEY, CDR2 SVGAGI. The CDR3 runs 15 residues. CDR3 nucleotides: TGTGCCAGCAGTTACGCAGCGGGAGGGCCTCGCGAGCAGTTCTTC. It yields the protein CASSYAAGGPREQFF.

This clonotype was counted many times. The V and J genes are TRBV20-1 and TRBJ2-1; tentatively, D is TRBD2 (5 bases). This CDR3 has 13 residues. V was shortened by 2 bases and J by 8 bases, with 13 bases between the two germline ends. The germline V gene has CDR1 DFQATT and CDR2 SNEGSKA (reference sequence). In DNA form, the CDR3 reads TGCAGTGCTAGATGGTGGGAGAAGGATGAGCAGTTCTTC. As protein: CSARWWEKDEQFF.

This clonotype was seen more than once but under ten times. A read error may produce the germline difference seen at one junction end. The genes are TRBV4-3 and TRBJ1-2; perhaps TRBD1 as D (5 bases). This CDR3 is 15 amino acids long. CDR1 is LGHNA, CDR2 YSLEER, per germline. The CDR3 loop is CASSQEISGNSGYTF. The DNA for the CDR3 is TGCGCCAGCAGCCAAGAAATTTCAGGGAACTCTGGCTACACCTTC.